The clone carrying this T cell receptor (beta chain) was recorded at least ten times. Antigen specificity is unknown. Trimming took off 5 bases at V and 3 bases at J, with 10 bases between the two ends. CDR1 and CDR2 (germline): LNHDA, SQIVND (reference sequence). The CDR3 runs 13 residues. The source of the sample is a study of early T cells in non-severe SARS-CoV-2 infection. Study-level background: Sequenced bulk RNA came from whole blood that was unsorted, and chains were unpaired.

Study-wide results and caveats: Database matching using VDJdb favored anti-spike CD8 responses, with private and CD4 specificities left missing.

Unique molecular identifiers were added to individual cDNA molecules. TCRdb reanalysed the 5' RACE reads using MiXCR and keeps one entry per CDR3 protein. The table lists about 26,000 distinct CDR3 sequences, 5.3% of them singletons, with roughly 4.4% in the top ten. The TCR sequence derives from an adult who was a healthcare worker with PCR-confirmed SARS-CoV-2 infection or an uninfected control (not recorded which). This chain links TRBV19 with TRBJ1-1; D remains unclear. The material sequenced was whole blood. CDR3 DNA sequence: TGTGCCAGTAGTGAACAGTCGGACACTGAAGCTTTCTTT. Its protein is CASSEQSDTEAFF.